Sequencing of this T cell receptor beta chain was carried out in a study of shared clonotypes between healthy human individuals. Background on the study: Every donor yielded three CD4 naive, three CD4 memory, two CD8 naive and one CD8 memory plate.

Per the authors' pipeline: ImmunoSEQ supplied junction-only sequences lacking quality scores, so filtering was different. Profiling relied on immunoSEQ multiplex PCR, and the TCRdb table lists in-frame clones only, not all of them. Clone size and V and J calls were adopted from that table, with D and trimming inferred from the DNA. The data contain around 1.9 million clones, more than 85% of them singletons. This CDR3 is 12 amino acids long. CDR1 and CDR2 (germline): SEHNR, FQNEAQ (reference sequence). V was shortened by 6 bases and J by 3 bases, with 6 bases between the two germline ends. Naive CD8 cells, CD45RO-negative and positively selected for CCR7, excluded terminally differentiated effector memory CD45RA+ cells.

This chain links TRBV7-9 with TRBJ2-1; D is ambiguous. The sequenced sample consisted of naive CD8+ T cells from PBMCs. The receptor's source is a man younger than 35 in good health. Some clones in this sample may be carry-over from other donors' samples. The CDR3 sequence is CASRWGYNEQFF. CDR3 DNA sequence: TGTGCCAGCAGGTGGGGCTACAATGAGCAGTTCTTC.